Following are 18 T cell receptor beta chains from one sample sequenced in a study of blood T cell repertoires in COVID-19. TCRdb's table, derived via immunoSEQ multiplex PCR, lists solely in-frame clones and lacks some. The repertoire holds some 190,000 clones, with 65% to 85% as singletons. Material: PBMCs or T cells enriched from blood (not recorded which). Receptor source: a man between 25 and 39 years old with acute COVID-19.

This clone was seen only a few times. The chain carries TRBV30 and TRBJ2-2; 8 bases agree with TRBD2. This CDR3 comprises 16 residues. The J segment lost 6 bases and the V segment lost 7 bases, leaving 16 bases of the junction unmatched. CDR1 GTSNPN and CDR2 SVGIG come from the germline V gene (reference sequence). The CDR3 is CASNPGLAGAAGELFF. The CDR3 region has the DNA TGTGCCTCCAACCCAGGACTAGCCGGGGCGGCCGGGGAGCTGTTTTTT.

This clone was picked up a small number of times. The rearrangement links TRBV10-1 to TRBJ2-7, with 9 positions matching TRBD1. CDR1 is WNHNN, CDR2 SYGVQD, per germline (reference sequence). The CDR3 extends over 13 amino acids. The V segment lost 6 bases and the J segment 8 bases; nucleotides outside the gene matches: 8. The CDR3 coding sequence is TGCGCCAGCAGCCGGGACAGGGCTTCGAAGCAGTACTTC. This translates into CASSRDRASKQYF.

This chain links TRBV5-4 with TRBJ2-1, with D unclear. V was shortened by 1 base and J by 4 bases, with 6 bases between the two germline ends. The CDR3 runs to 13 residues. The germline gives CDR1 SGHNT, CDR2 YYREEE (reference sequence). Here the CDR3 reads CASSLRAYNEQFF. In nucleotides, the CDR3 is TGTGCCAGCAGCTTGAGAGCGTACAATGAGCAGTTCTTC.

CDR3 sequence: CASSLGSGGIYEQYF. The CDR3 coding sequence is TGTGCCAGCAGCTTAGGTAGCGGGGGAATCTACGAGCAGTACTTC. The chain couples TRBV11-2 to TRBJ2-7, with TRBD2 identical over 9 bases. The germline gives CDR1 SGHAT, CDR2 FQNNGV. With V trimmed by 1 base and J by 3 bases, 4 bases remained unmatched. The CDR3 has 15 amino acids.

The V and J genes are TRBV19 and TRBJ1-1; no clear D gene. Trimming removed 8 bases from V and 0 bases from J, with 10 bases in between. This CDR3 has 13 amino acids. From germline, CDR1 is LNHDA and CDR2 SQIVND (reference sequence). This CDR3 is CASRGGMNTEAFF. The CDR3 DNA is TGTGCCAGTCGAGGAGGGATGAACACTGAAGCTTTCTTT.

This clone has more than one count but fewer than ten. The same CDR3 arises from other DNA sequences in this sample as well. This chain uses TRBV18 with TRBJ1-1, with 8 bases lining up with TRBD1. The CDR3 length is 14 residues. In germline, CDR1 is KGHSH, CDR2 LQKENI. V trimming: 3 bases; J trimming: 5 bases; junction bases outside the gene matches: 5. The DNA of the CDR3 is TGTGCCAGCTCACCCGGACAGGGAAGAACTGAAGCTTTCTTT. Protein product: CASSPGQGRTEAFF.

The chain combines TRBV18 with TRBJ1-3, with D maybe TRBD1 (5 bases). This CDR3 contains 18 residues. Germline V gene data show CDR1 as KGHSH and CDR2 as LQKENI. Trimming stripped 5 bases from V and 3 bases from J, with 23 bases between. The CDR3 loop is CASSSLGGTKILGNTIYF. CDR3 bases: TGTGCCAGCTCATCCTTGGGGGGTACTAAAATCCTTGGAAACACCATATATTTT.

This clone was detected once. This CDR3 reads CASSYSIGTGPDTQYF. The CDR3 DNA is TGTGCCAGCAGTTACTCGATTGGGACAGGCCCAGATACGCAGTATTTT. This sequence joins TRBV6-6 and TRBJ2-3; 8 bases match TRBD1. The V and J ends lost 0 bases and 4 bases, in that order; junction bases with no gene match: 6. Germline V gives CDR1 MNHNY, CDR2 SVGAGI (reference sequence). CDR3 length: 16 amino acids.

The genes are TRBV19 and TRBJ1-5; D not resolved. The ends were cut back, 4 bases at V and 4 bases at J, with 5 bases in the middle. CDR3 size: 12 residues. Germline CDR1 is LNHDA and CDR2 is SQIVND (reference sequence). The CDR3 spells CASSNSNQPQHF. CDR3 in DNA: TGTGCCAGTAGTAACTCAAATCAGCCCCAGCATTTT. Combining the CDR3 with reference TRBV19 and TRBJ1-5 gives the whole variable domain DGGITQSPKYLFRKEGQNVTLSCEQNLNHDAMYWYRQDPGQGLRLIYYSQIVNDFQKGDIAEGYSVSREKKESFPLTVTSAQKNPTAFYLCASSNSNQPQHFGDGTRLSIL.

This clone was recorded only once. V usage is TRBV30 and J usage is TRBJ2-3, with TRBD2 matching over 8 bases. The ends lost 3 bases at V and 6 bases at J; junction bases unmatched: 8. CDR3 size: 14 residues. CDR1 and CDR2 (germline): GTSNPN, SVGIG (reference sequence). The CDR3 region is CAWRTGGFVDTQYF. The CDR3 DNA reads TGTGCCTGGAGGACGGGGGGGTTTGTGGATACGCAGTATTTT.

The V call is TRBV28, the J call TRBJ2-7; tentatively, D is TRBD1 (6 bases). Looked up from germline, CDR1 is MDHEN and CDR2 is SYDVKM. The V gene lost 6 bases and the J gene lost 0 bases, with 15 bases spanning the gap. The CDR3 has 15 residues. CDR3 nucleotide sequence: TGTGCCAGCAGCCGACAGGACGCTAGCTCCTACGAGCAGTACTTC. Translating gives CASSRQDASSYEQYF.

The chain uses TRBV6-4 and TRBJ2-1, with 9 bases fitting TRBD2. Germline assignment: CDR1 MRHNA and CDR2 SNTAGT. Trimming cost V 4 bases and J 4 bases; bases outside gene matches: 17. This CDR3 region has 19 residues. Here the CDR3 DNA reads TGTGCCAGCAGTGGGCGGGGGGGTACCCATTGTAGATTTTACAATGAGCAGTTCTTC. Protein product: CASSGRGGTHCRFYNEQFF.

The chain carries TRBV2 and TRBJ1-1; 12 nucleotides line up with TRBD1. V shed 2 bases and J 5 bases; nucleotides not matched to a gene: 6. Germline-derived CDR1 and CDR2 are SNHLY and FYNNEI. The CDR3 consists of 16 residues. CDR3 bases: TGTGCCAGCAGTGAAAGGGGACAGGGGGCGCGAACTGAAGCTTTCTTT. This sequence encodes CASSERGQGARTEAFF.

This clone occurred a few times. The chain recombines TRBV28 with TRBJ2-2; D remains ambiguous. The CDR3 covers 18 residues. The V end was cut by 3 bases, the J end by 4 bases, with 21 bases between. The germline gives CDR1 MDHEN, CDR2 SYDVKM. DNA of the CDR3: TGTGCCAGCAGTTTGAATTCTGGGCCGTCAACCAGCACCGGGGAGCTGTTTTTT. It is translated as CASSLNSGPSTSTGELFF.

The chain joins TRBV30 to TRBJ2-7; D might be TRBD2 (5 bases). The CDR3 length is 12 residues. Germline V lookup: CDR1 GTSNPN, CDR2 SVGIG (reference sequence). The V end was cut by 3 bases, the J end by 7 bases, with 13 bases between. DNA of the CDR3: TGTGCCTGGAGCGACGGCCGAGGGGAGCAGTACTTC. Amino acids: CAWSDGRGEQYF.

This clone appeared once. The rearrangement uses TRBV6-5 and TRBJ1-1; D ambiguous. Looked up from germline, CDR1 is MNHEY and CDR2 is SVGAGI. This CDR3 has 14 amino acids. V lost 7 bases and J lost 1, with 13 bases in between. In DNA form, the CDR3 reads TGTGCCAGCAAGTTGGCTCGGGAGAACACTGAAGCTTTCTTT. Translating it yields CASKLARENTEAFF.

The chain carries TRBV6-5 and TRBJ2-1; D remains ambiguous. The V gene's germline CDR1 is MNHEY and CDR2 SVGAGI. V was clipped by 7 bases and J by 8 bases, with 12 bases between them. The CDR3 has 12 amino acids. CDR3 amino acids: CASTSLTDEQFF. The CDR3 DNA reads as TGTGCCAGCACTTCCCTAACCGATGAGCAGTTCTTC.

This clone was seen only once. V gene TRBV19 combines with J gene TRBJ1-6, with 8 bases aligning to TRBD1. The J segment lost 9 bases and the V segment lost 6 bases, leaving 4 bases of the junction unmatched. The CDR3 consists of 13 residues. Per germline, CDR1 LNHDA and CDR2 SQIVND (reference sequence). DNA of the CDR3: TGTGCCAGTAGAGGACAGGGAGGTTCACCCCTCCACTTT. It translates to CASRGQGGSPLHF.